This note documents a single T cell receptor beta chain sequence. This clone is medium-sized (0.01 to 0.1%) in its sample. Its antigen target is currently unknown. No qualities accompany the bases; no much larger clone lies one base away. For TCRbeta CDR3 sequencing, genomic DNA from the sorted cells was extracted using the QIAGEN DNeasy Blood and Tissue Kit. High-throughput TCRbeta CDR3 sequencing, which included PCR amplification with bias correction and internal controls, was done commercially through immunoSEQ. As for the authors' bioinformatics: Unique productive TCRbeta sequences were defined by CDR3 nucleotide sequence when primers matched and otherwise by CDR3 amino acid sequence together with Vbeta and Jbeta genes. A sequence counted as donor-reactive if, in CFSE-low cells, the sequence had a frequency of at least 0.01% and was expanded at least 5-fold compared with unstimulated cells. Repertoire divergence was quantified by Jensen-Shannon divergence calculated from the top 100 TCRbeta sequences ranked by frequency. For any sample with multiple sequencing runs, sorting error was corrected in each run separately before the runs were pooled. Entries here come from immuneACCESS through TCRdb and include only in-frame sequences with V and J called. Some clones fail to appear in such tables; in the studies checked, an unresolved V gene covers under half of the shortfall, and the cause of the remainder is unknown. V and J calls and clone size are as listed in that table; D and trimming were resolved from the DNA. Present in this sample are about 8,600 clones, 45% to 55% of which were seen just once. The ten largest account for 5.4% of the sample.

This record comes from a study of Tregs in tolerant kidney transplant recipients (dated by TCRdb to the late 2010s). General notes on the study: For bulk CFSE mixed lymphocyte reactions, CFSE-labeled recipient PBMCs were cocultured for 6 days with irradiated donor PBMCs and were then stained for CD3/CD4/CD8 and FACS-sorted. The study used TCRbeta sequencing to identify donor-specific regulatory T cells before combined kidney and bone marrow transplantation, then tracked those cells after transplant. TCRbeta repertoire sequencing was used in a few healthy controls to compare several ways of expanding Tregs specific for an allogeneic donor. Study-wide conclusions, independent of this receptor: Biological reproducibility was not directly assessed, although technical replication error appeared to be minimal. Expanding Tregs with activated donor B cells appeared to identify the most biologically relevant and donor-specific TCRbeta repertoire. Because only a small number of patients were included, the study had limitations, and the results will need to be validated in larger populations as well as under other immunosuppression protocols.

Blood from healthy controls was obtained either from healthy volunteers or as purchased buffy coats. Healthy control blood was processed to PBMCs by Ficoll density gradient and cryopreserved, and patient PBMCs were collected before and after transplant. Trimming at the junction amounts to 2 bases on V and 9 bases on J, and the germline ends lie 22 bases apart. CDR1 is given as KGHSH and CDR2 as LQKENI, both from the germline V gene. The CDR3 has 16 amino acids, counting the end cysteine and phenylalanine. Only CDR3 DNA is held: 48 bases, read in frame from base 1. In this chain, TRBV18 is recombined with TRBJ1-2, with the D segment identity uncertain. Source material: CD4+ T cells from blood cultured with allogeneic cells. The sequence derives from a human donor in good health. The CDR3 protein: CASSPTASNIKGSYTF. The DNA reads as follows: TGTGCCAGCTCACCAACTGCGTCGAACATTAAGGGCAGCTACACCTTC.